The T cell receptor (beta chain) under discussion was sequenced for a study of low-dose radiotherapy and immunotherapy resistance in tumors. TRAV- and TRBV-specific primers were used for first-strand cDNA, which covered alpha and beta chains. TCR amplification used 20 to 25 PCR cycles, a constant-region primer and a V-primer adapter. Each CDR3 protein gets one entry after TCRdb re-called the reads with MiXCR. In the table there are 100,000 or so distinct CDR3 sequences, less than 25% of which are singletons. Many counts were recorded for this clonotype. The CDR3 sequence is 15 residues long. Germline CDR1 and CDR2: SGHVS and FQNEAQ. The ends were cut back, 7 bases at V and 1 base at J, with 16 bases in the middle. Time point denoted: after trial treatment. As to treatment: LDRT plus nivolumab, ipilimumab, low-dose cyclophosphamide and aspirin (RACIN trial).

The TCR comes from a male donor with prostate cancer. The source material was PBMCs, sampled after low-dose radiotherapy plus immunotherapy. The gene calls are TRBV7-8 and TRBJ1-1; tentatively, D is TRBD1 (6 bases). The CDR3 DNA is TGTGCCAGCACCCTTGGTACAGGGTCGAACACTGAAGCTTTCTTT. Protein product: CASTLGTGSNTEAFF.